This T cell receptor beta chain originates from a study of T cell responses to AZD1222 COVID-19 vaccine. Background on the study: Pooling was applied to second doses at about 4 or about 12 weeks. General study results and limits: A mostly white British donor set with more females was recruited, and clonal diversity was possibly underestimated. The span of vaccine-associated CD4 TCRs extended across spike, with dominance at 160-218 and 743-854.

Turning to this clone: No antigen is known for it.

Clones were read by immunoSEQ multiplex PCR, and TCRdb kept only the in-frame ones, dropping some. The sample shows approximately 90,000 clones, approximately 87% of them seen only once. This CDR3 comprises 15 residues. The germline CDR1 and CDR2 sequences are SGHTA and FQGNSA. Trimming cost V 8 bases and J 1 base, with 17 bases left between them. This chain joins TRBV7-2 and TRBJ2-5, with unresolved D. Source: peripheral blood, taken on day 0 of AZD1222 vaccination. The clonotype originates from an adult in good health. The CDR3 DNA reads TGTGCCAGCGCCCTAAAGGCAGCTTTCCAAGAGACCCAGTACTTC. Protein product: CASALKAAFQETQYF.